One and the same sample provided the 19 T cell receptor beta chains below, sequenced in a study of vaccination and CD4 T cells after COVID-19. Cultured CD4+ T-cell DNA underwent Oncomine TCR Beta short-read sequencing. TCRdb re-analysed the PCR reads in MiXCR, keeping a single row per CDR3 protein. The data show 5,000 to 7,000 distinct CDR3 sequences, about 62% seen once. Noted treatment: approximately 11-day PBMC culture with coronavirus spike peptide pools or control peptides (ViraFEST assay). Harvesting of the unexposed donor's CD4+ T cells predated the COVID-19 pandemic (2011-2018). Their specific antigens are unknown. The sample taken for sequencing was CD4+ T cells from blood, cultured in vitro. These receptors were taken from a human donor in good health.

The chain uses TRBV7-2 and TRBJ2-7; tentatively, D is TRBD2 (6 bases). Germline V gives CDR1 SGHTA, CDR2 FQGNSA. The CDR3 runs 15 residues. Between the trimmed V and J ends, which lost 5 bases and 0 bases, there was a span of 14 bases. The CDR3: CASSREAGSSYEQYF. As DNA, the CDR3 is TGTGCCAGCAGCCGAGAGGCGGGGAGCTCCTACGAGCAGTACTTC.

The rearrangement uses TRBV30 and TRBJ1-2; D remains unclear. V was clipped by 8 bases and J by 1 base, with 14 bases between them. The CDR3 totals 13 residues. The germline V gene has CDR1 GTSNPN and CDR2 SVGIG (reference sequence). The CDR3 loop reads CARKRKDNYGYTF. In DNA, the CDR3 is TGTGCCAGAAAAAGAAAAGATAACTATGGCTACACCTTC.

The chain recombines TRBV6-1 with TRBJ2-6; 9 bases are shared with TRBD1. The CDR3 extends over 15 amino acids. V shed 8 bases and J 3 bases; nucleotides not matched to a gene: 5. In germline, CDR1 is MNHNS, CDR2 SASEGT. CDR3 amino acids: CASRRDRVGANVLTF. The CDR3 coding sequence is TGTGCCAGCCGGAGGGACAGGGTTGGGGCCAACGTCCTGACTTTC.

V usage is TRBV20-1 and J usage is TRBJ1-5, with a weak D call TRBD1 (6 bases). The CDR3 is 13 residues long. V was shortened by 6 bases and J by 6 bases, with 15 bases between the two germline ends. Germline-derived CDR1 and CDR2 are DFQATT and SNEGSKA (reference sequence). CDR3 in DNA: TGCAGTGCGGAAACAGGGAGCGGTCAGCCCCAGCATTTT. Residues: CSAETGSGQPQHF.

The CDR3, as DNA: TGTGCCAGCAGCTTATTAGCCGGGGAGCTGTTTTTT. Protein: CASSLLAGELFF. V and J are TRBV7-6 and TRBJ2-2; D is uncertain. The CDR3 contains 12 residues. Between the trimmed V and J ends, which lost 2 bases and 6 bases, there was a span of 4 bases. CDR1 and CDR2 (germline): SGHVS, FNYEAQ.

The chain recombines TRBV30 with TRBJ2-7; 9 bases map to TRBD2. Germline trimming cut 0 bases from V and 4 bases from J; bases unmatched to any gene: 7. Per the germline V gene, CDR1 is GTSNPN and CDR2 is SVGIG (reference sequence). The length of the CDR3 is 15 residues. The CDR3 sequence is CAWSVLSSGTYEQYF. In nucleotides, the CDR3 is TGTGCCTGGAGTGTACTCTCTAGCGGGACTTACGAGCAGTACTTC.

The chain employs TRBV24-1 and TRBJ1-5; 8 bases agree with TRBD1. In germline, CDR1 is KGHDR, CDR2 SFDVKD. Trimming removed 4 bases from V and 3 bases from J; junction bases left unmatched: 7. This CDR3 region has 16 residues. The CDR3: CATSDPGQDFNQPQHF. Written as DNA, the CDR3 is TGTGCCACCAGTGACCCGGGACAGGACTTCAATCAGCCCCAGCATTTT.

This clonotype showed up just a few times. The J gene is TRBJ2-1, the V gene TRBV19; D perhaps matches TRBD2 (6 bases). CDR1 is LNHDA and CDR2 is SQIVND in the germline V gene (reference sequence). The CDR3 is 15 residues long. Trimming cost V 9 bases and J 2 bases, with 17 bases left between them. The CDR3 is CASHGDFLPYNEQFF. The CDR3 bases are TGTGCCAGCCACGGGGACTTTCTCCCCTACAATGAGCAGTTCTTC.

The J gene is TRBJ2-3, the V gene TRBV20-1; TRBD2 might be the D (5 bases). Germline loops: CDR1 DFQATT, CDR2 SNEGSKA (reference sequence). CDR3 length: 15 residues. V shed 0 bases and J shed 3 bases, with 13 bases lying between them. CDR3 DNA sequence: TGCAGTGCTAGAGATCGGAGCGGAGCAACAGATACGCAGTATTTT. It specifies CSARDRSGATDTQYF.

Here the CDR3 DNA reads TGTGCCAGCAGGACAGGGACTGAAAAACTGTTTTTT. It encodes CASRTGTEKLFF. The chain carries TRBV27 and TRBJ1-4; 7 positions match TRBD1. Germline assignment: CDR1 MNHEY and CDR2 SMNVEV (reference sequence). This CDR3 has 12 amino acids. The ends lost 6 bases at V and 7 bases at J; junction bases unmatched: 2.

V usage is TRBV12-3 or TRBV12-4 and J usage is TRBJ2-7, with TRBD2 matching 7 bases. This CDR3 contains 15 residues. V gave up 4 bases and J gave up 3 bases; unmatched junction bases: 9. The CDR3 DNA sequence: TGTGCCAGCAGTTCCCGCGGGAGCGGGCTCTACGAGCAGTACTTC. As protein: CASSSRGSGLYEQYF.

The CDR3 is CASSQDRGPQHF. The CDR3 nucleotides read TGCGCCAGCAGCCAAGATCGGGGGCCCCAGCATTTT. The chain employs TRBV4-3 and TRBJ1-5; D not resolved. The germline gives CDR1 LGHNA, CDR2 YSLEER. The CDR3 extends over 12 amino acids. The V end was cut by 0 bases, the J end by 9 bases, with 6 bases between.

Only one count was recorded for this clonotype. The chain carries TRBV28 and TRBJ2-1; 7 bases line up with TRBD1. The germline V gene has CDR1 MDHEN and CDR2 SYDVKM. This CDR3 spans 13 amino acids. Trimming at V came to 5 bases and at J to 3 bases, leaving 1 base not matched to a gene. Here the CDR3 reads CASSRDSYNEQFF. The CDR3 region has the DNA TGTGCCAGCAGTCGGGACAGCTACAATGAGCAGTTCTTC.

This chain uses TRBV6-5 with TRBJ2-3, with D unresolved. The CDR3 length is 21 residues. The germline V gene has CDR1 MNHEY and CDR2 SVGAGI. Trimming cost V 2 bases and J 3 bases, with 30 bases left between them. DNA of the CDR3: TGTGCCAGCAGTTACGGGAAAGAACAGTTCCCTTTCGGAGTTTTGACAGATACGCAGTATTTT. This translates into CASSYGKEQFPFGVLTDTQYF.

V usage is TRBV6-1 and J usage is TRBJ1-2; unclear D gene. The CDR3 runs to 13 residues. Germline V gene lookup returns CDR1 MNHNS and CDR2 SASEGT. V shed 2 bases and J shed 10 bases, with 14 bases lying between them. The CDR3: CASSESPGFPYTF. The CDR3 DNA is TGTGCCAGCAGTGAAAGTCCCGGATTCCCCTACACCTTC.

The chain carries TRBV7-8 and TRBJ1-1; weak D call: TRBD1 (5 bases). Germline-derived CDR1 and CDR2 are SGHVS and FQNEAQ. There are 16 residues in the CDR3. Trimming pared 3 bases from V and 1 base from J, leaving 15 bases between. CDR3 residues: CASSFKRTRGNTEAFF. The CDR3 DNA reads TGTGCCAGCAGCTTTAAACGGACAAGGGGGAACACTGAAGCTTTCTTT.

The CDR3 DNA sequence: TGTGCCACCAGCAGAGCCCCCCGAGAGACCCAGTACTTC. Its translation is CATSRAPRETQYF. The chain links TRBV15 to TRBJ2-5; the D is unclear. Germline values: CDR1 LNHNV, CDR2 YYDKDF (reference sequence). Trimming removed 1 base at V and 4 bases at J, with 7 bases between. This CDR3 contains 13 residues.

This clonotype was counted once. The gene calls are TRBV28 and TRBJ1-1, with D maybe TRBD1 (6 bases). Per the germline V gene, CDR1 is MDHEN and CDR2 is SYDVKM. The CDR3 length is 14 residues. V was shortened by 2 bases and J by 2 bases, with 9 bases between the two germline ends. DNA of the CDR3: TGTGCCAGCAGTTTACCAGGGGAAAACACTGAAGCTTTCTTT. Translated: CASSLPGENTEAFF.

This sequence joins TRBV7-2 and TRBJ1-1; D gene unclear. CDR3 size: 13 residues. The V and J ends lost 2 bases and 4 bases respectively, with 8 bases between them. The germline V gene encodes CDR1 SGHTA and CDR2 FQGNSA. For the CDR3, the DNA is TGTGCCAGCAGCTTATTAGGTAGCACTGAAGCTTTCTTT. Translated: CASSLLGSTEAFF.